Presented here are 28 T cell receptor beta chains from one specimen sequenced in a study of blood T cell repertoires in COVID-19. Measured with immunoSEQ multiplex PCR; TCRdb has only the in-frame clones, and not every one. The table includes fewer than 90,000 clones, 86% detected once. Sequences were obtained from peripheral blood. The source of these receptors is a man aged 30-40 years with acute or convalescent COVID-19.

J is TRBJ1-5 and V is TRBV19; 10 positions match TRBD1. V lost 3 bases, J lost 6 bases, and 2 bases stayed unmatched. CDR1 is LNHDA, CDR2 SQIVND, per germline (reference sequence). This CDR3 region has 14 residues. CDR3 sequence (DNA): TGTGCCAGTAGTATCCGGGACAGGGGTCAGCCCCAGCATTTT. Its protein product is CASSIRDRGQPQHF.

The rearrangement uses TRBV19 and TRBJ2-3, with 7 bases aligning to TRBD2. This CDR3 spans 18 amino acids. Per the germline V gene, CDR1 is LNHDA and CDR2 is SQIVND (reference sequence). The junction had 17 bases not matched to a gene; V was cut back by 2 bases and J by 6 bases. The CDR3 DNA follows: TGTGCCAGTAGTATACTTTATCACCAGGGTGGGAGGGAGGATACGCAGTATTTT. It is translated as CASSILYHQGGREDTQYF.

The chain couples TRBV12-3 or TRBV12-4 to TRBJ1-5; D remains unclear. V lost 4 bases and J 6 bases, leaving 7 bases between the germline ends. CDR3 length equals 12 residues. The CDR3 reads CASSSRVQPQHF. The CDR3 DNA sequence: TGTGCCAGCAGTTCTCGGGTTCAGCCCCAGCATTTT.

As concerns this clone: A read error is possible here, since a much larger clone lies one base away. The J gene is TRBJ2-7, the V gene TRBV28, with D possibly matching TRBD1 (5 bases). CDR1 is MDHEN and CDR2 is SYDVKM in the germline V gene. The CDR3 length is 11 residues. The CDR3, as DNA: TGTGCCGGCAGCGACAGCTACGAGCAGTACTTC. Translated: CAGSDSYEQYF.

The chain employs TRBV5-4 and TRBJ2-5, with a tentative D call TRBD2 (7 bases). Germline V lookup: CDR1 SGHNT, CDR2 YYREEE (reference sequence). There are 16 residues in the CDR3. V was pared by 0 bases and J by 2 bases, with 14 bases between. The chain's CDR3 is CASSLVGGADQETQYF. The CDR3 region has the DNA TGTGCCAGCAGCTTGGTGGGGGGGGCCGATCAAGAGACCCAGTACTTC.

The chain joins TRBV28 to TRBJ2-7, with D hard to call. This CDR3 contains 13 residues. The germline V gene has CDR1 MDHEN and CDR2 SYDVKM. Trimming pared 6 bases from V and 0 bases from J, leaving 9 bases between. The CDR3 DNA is TGTGCCAGCAGCGGTACGAACTCCTACGAGCAGTACTTC. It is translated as CASSGTNSYEQYF.

In nucleotides, the CDR3 is TGTGCCACCAGCAGAGATCGAGAGCCCGGGGAGCTGTTTTTT. This codes for CATSRDREPGELFF. The rearrangement joins TRBV15 to TRBJ2-2; no clear D gene. Germline assignment: CDR1 LNHNV and CDR2 YYDKDF (reference sequence). This CDR3 spans 14 amino acids. The V gene lost 0 bases and the J gene lost 6 bases, with 8 bases spanning the gap.

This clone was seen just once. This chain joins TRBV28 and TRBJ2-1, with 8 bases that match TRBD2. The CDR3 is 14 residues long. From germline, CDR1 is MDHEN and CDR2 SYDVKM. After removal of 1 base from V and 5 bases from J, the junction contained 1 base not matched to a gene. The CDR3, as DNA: TGTGCCAGCAGTTTATTTAGCGGGAACAATGAGCAGTTCTTC. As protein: CASSLFSGNNEQFF.

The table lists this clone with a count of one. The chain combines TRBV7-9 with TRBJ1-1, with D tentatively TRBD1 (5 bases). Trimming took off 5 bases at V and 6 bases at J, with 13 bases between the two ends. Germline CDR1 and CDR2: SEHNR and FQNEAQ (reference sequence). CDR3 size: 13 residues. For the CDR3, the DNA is TGTGCCAGCAGCCCAGGGCGGGACGCTGAAGCTTTCTTT. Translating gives CASSPGRDAEAFF.

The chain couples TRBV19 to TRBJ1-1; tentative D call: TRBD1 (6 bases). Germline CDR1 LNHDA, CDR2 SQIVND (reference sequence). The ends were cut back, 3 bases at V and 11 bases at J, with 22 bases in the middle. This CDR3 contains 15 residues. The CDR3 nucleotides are TGTGCCAGTAGTATTACAGGGTCGGCATCGGTATCGGCTTTCTTT. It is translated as CASSITGSASVSAFF.

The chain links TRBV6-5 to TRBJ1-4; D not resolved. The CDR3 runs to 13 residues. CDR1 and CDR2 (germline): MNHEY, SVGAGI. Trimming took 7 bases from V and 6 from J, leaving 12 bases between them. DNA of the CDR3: TGTGCCAGCACTAGGTCGCCGTATGAAAAACTGTTTTTT. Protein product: CASTRSPYEKLFF.

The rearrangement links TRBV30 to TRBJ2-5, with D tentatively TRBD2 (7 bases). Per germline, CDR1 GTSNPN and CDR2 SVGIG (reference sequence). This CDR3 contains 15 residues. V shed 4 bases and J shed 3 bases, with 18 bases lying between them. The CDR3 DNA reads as TGTGCCTGGAAGGGGCTTGCGGGGGCTAAAGAGACCCAGTACTTC. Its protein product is CAWKGLAGAKETQYF.

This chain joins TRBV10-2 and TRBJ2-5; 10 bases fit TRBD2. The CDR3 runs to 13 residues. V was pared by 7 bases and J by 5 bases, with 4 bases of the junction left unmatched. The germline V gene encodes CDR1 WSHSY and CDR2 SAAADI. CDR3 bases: TGCGCCAGCATGGCTAGCGGGAGTGAGACCCAGTACTTC. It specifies CASMASGSETQYF.

CDR3 loop: CASLDGGRRTGELFF. DNA of the CDR3: TGTGCCAGCCTCGACGGGGGAAGGCGCACCGGGGAGCTGTTTTTT. The chain employs TRBV28 and TRBJ2-2, with D perhaps matching TRBD2 (6 bases). Germline V gene sequence: CDR1 MDHEN, CDR2 SYDVKM. The CDR3 sequence is 15 residues long. V was trimmed by 8 bases and J by 4 bases, leaving 17 bases between them.

CDR3 loop: CASSPRATGKTEAFF. CDR3 bases: TGCGCCAGCAGTCCGAGGGCGACAGGGAAGACTGAAGCTTTCTTT. This chain links TRBV4-1 with TRBJ1-1; 7 nucleotides line up with TRBD1. J was trimmed by 5 bases and V by 6 bases; bases with no gene match: 12. Germline V gives CDR1 MGHRA, CDR2 YSYEKL. There are 15 residues in the CDR3.

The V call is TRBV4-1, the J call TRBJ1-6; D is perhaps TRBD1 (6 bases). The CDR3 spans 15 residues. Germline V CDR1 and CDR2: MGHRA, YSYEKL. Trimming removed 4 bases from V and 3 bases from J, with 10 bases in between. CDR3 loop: CASSPGQLYNSPLHF. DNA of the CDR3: TGCGCCAGCAGCCCCGGACAGCTCTATAATTCACCCCTCCACTTT.

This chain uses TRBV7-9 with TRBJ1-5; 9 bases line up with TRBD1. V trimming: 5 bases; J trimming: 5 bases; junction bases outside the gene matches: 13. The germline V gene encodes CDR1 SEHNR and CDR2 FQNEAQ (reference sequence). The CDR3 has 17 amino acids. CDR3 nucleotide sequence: TGTGCCAGCAGCCCTTCCCTTAACAGGGGGCTGGATCAGCCCCAGCATTTT. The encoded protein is CASSPSLNRGLDQPQHF.

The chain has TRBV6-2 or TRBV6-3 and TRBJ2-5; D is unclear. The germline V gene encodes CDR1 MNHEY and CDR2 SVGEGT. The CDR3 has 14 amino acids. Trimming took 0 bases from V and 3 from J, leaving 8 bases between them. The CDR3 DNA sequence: TGTGCCAGCAGTTACTCGTCAGTGGAAGAGACCCAGTACTTC. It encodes CASSYSSVEETQYF.

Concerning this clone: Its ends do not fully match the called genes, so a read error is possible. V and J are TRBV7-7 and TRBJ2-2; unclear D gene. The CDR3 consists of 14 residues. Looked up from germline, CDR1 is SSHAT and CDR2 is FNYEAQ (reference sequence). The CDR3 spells CASSLSQNTGELFF. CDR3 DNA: TGTGCTAGCAGCTTATCCCAGAACACCGGGGAGCTGTTTTTT.

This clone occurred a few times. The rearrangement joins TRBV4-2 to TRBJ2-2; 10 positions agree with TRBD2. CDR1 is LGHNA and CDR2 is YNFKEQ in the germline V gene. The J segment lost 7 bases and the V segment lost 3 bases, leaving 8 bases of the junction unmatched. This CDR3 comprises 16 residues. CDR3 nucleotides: TGTGCCAGCAGCCATCCCACTAGCGGGATGAACGGGGAGCTGTTTTTT. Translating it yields CASSHPTSGMNGELFF.

CDR3 in DNA: TGCGCCAGCAGCTACGGAGTCTCCTACGAGCAGTACTTC. Protein sequence: CASSYGVSYEQYF. The chain couples TRBV4-3 to TRBJ2-7; D remains unclear. The CDR3 totals 13 residues. Germline loops: CDR1 LGHNA, CDR2 YSLEER. Between the trimmed V and J ends, which lost 5 bases and 0 bases, there was a span of 8 bases.

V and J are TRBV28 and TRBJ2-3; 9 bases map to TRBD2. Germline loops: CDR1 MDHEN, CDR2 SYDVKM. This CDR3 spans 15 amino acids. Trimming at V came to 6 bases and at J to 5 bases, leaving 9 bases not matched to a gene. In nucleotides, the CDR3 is TGTGCCAGCAGCTTAGCGGGAGTCCTTGTAGATACGCAGTATTTT. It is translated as CASSLAGVLVDTQYF.

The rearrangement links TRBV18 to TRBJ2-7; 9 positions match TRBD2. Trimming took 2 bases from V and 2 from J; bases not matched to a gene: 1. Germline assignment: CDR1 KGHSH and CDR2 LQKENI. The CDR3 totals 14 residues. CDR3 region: CASSPAGGPYEQYF. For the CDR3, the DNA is TGTGCCAGCTCACCAGCGGGAGGGCCCTACGAGCAGTACTTC.

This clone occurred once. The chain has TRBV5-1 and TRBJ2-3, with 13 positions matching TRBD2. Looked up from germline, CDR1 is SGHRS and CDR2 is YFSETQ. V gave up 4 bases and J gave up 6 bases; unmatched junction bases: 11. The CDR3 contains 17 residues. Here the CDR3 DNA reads TGCGCCAGCAGCAGGCGCCCACTAGCGGGAGGGATGGATACGCAGTATTTT. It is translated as CASSRRPLAGGMDTQYF.

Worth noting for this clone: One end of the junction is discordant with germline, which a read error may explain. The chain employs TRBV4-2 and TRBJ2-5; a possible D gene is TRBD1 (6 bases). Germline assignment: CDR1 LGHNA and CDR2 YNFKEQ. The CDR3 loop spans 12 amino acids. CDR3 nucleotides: TGTGCCAGCAGCCAAGTTGAGGGACACGACGACTTC. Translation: CASSQVEGHDDF.

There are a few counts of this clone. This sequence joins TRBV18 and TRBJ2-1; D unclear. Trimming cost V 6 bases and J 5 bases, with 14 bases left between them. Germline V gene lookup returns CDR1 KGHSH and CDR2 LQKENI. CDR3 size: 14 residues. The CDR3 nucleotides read TGTGCCAGCTCCGGTGGGCTAAACAACAATGAGCAGTTCTTC. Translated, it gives CASSGGLNNNEQFF. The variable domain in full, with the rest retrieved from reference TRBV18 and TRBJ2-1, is NAGVMQNPRHLVRRRGQEARLRCSPMKGHSHVYWYRQLPEEGLKFMVYLQKENIIDESGMPKERFSAEFPKEGPSILRIQQVVRGDSAAYFCASSGGLNNNEQFFGPGTRLTVL.

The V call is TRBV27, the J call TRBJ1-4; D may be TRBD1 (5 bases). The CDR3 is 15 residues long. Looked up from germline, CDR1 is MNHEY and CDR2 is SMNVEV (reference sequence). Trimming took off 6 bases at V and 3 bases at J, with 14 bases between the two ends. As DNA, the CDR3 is TGTGCCAGCAGGGAATGGGGGGTAGCTAATGAAAAACTGTTTTTT. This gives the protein CASREWGVANEKLFF. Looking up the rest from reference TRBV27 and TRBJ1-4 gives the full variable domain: EAQVTQNPRYLITVTGKKLTVTCSQNMNHEYMSWYRQDPGLGLRQIYYSMNVEVTDKGDVPEGYKVSRKEKRNFPLILESPSPNQTSLYFCASREWGVANEKLFFGSGTQLSVL.

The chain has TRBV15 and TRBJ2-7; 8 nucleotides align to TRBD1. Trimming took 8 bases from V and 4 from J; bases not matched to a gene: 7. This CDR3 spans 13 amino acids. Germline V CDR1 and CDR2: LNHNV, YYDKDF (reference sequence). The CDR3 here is CATGQGLEYEQYF. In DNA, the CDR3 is TGTGCCACCGGACAGGGCCTAGAGTACGAGCAGTACTTC.